The next 24 T cell receptor beta chains were all read from a single sample in a study of OX40 agonist ivuxolimab in advanced cancers. Data came from immunoSEQ multiplex PCR; TCRdb stores just in-frame clones and leaves some out. The table records about 76,000 clones, around four fifths of them present only once. The sequencing here drew on CD4+ or CD8+ T cells sorted from blood, taken in a trial of the OX40 agonist ivuxolimab. The source is an adult with an advanced solid tumor such as melanoma, head and neck, liver or kidney cancer.

J is TRBJ2-2 and V is TRBV9; perhaps TRBD1 as D (5 bases). Trimming took off 1 base at V and 6 bases at J, with 10 bases between the two ends. Per germline, CDR1 SGDLS and CDR2 YYNGEE. This CDR3 has 14 residues. This CDR3 reads CASSVRGTPGELFF. The CDR3 DNA sequence: TGTGCCAGCAGCGTAAGGGGTACTCCCGGGGAGCTGTTTTTT. Together with reference TRBV9 and TRBJ2-2, the CDR3 gives the full variable domain: DSGVTQTPKHLITATGQRVTLRCSPRSGDLSVYWYQQSLDQGLQFLIQYYNGEERAKGNILERFSAQQFPDLHSELNLSSLELGDSALYFCASSVRGTPGELFFGEGSRLTVL.

V usage is TRBV2 and J usage is TRBJ1-5; D is undetermined. The CDR3 loop spans 14 amino acids. V lost 3 bases, J lost 0 bases, and 6 bases lay in between. The germline V gene encodes CDR1 SNHLY and CDR2 FYNNEI. CDR3 DNA sequence: TGTGCCAGCAGTGAGGTAAATAGCAATCAGCCCCAGCATTTT. The encoded protein is CASSEVNSNQPQHF.

The chain employs TRBV19 and TRBJ1-6; no reliable D call. Deletions cut 5 bases from V and 9 bases from J, with 11 bases between. The CDR3 has 13 residues. Per the germline V gene, CDR1 is LNHDA and CDR2 is SQIVND (reference sequence). CDR3 sequence (DNA): TGTGCCAGTAGTGCCGACGCCTCTTCACCCCTCCACTTT. Protein product: CASSADASSPLHF.

The gene calls are TRBV4-1 and TRBJ1-1, with D possibly matching TRBD1 (5 bases). V was cut by 4 bases and J by 4 bases, with 13 bases left in between. The germline V gene encodes CDR1 MGHRA and CDR2 YSYEKL. The CDR3 has 14 residues. This CDR3 is CASSRDTGRTEAFF. The DNA for the CDR3 is TGCGCCAGCAGCCGAGACACGGGGCGCACTGAAGCTTTCTTT.

The chain employs TRBV10-3 and TRBJ1-1; 8 positions agree with TRBD1. The V and J ends lost 11 bases and 1 base, in that order; junction bases with no gene match: 12. Germline V CDR1 and CDR2: ENHRY, SYGVKD. The CDR3 contains 15 residues. CDR3 residues: CAVSWDGQGNTEAFF. As DNA, the CDR3 is TGTGCCGTAAGTTGGGATGGACAGGGGAACACTGAAGCTTTCTTT.

This chain connects TRBV7-9 to TRBJ1-6; D ambiguous. Germline CDR1 SEHNR, CDR2 FQNEAQ (reference sequence). The V end lost 5 bases, the J end lost 1 base, and 9 bases lay between the germline ends. This CDR3 comprises 15 residues. The CDR3 is CASSPTVSYNSPLHF. For the CDR3, the DNA is TGTGCCAGCAGCCCCACTGTATCCTATAATTCACCCCTCCACTTT.

This chain joins TRBV29-1 and TRBJ2-3; 8 nucleotides agree with TRBD2. Per the germline V gene, CDR1 is SQVTM and CDR2 is ANQGSEA. There are 13 residues in the CDR3. V was clipped by 6 bases and J by 3 bases; unmatched bases: 5. In DNA form, the CDR3 reads TGCAGCGTAGCGGGGGCGGTTACAGATACGCAGTATTTT. Translation gives CSVAGAVTDTQYF.

This clone has more than one count but fewer than ten. V is TRBV9 and J is TRBJ1-2; the D is unclear. V was cut by 1 base and J by 1 base, with 2 bases left in between. Germline values: CDR1 SGDLS, CDR2 YYNGEE. CDR3 length: 12 residues. The CDR3: CASSVYNYGYTF. DNA of the CDR3: TGTGCCAGCAGCGTATATAACTATGGCTACACCTTC. The full variable domain, in which reference TRBV9 and TRBJ1-2 provide the parts outside the CDR3, is DSGVTQTPKHLITATGQRVTLRCSPRSGDLSVYWYQQSLDQGLQFLIQYYNGEERAKGNILERFSAQQFPDLHSELNLSSLELGDSALYFCASSVYNYGYTFGSGTRLTVV.

The CDR3 DNA is TGTGCCAGTAGTATGAGGGGGGGCTACGAGCAGTACTTC. It is translated as CASSMRGGYEQYF. The gene calls are TRBV19 and TRBJ2-7; D might be TRBD2 (7 bases). The germline V and J ends were trimmed by 3 bases and 3 bases, with 9 bases remaining between them. Germline loops: CDR1 LNHDA, CDR2 SQIVND (reference sequence). The CDR3 spans 13 residues.

CDR3 sequence: CASSPGPYRSGNTIYF. DNA for the CDR3: TGTGCCAGTAGCCCAGGACCTTATCGGAGTGGAAACACCATATATTTT. The chain uses TRBV19 and TRBJ1-3; no clear D gene. Germline V lookup: CDR1 LNHDA, CDR2 SQIVND (reference sequence). The V end was cut by 6 bases, the J end by 3 bases, with 18 bases between. The CDR3 has 16 residues.

The chain combines TRBV11-2 with TRBJ2-5; 10 bases line up with TRBD2. The CDR3 spans 13 residues. V dropped 8 bases and J dropped 3; count of bases not matched to a gene: 3. The germline V gene has CDR1 SGHAT and CDR2 FQNNGV. CDR3 sequence: CASHGTSEETQYF. In DNA form, the CDR3 reads TGTGCCAGCCACGGGACTAGCGAAGAGACCCAGTACTTC.

This clone was observed a single time. The rearrangement joins TRBV4-2 to TRBJ2-3; no firm D call. CDR1 LGHNA and CDR2 YNFKEQ come from the germline V gene. The germline V and J ends were trimmed by 0 bases and 1 base, with 11 bases remaining between them. The CDR3 extends over 16 amino acids. The chain's CDR3 is CASSQDVVSGTDTQYF. CDR3 nucleotides: TGTGCCAGCAGCCAAGACGTGGTGTCTGGCACAGATACGCAGTATTTT.

The CDR3 DNA reads TGTGCCAGTAGTATAAGACTGCATAATTCACCCCTCCACTTT. It specifies CASSIRLHNSPLHF. V usage is TRBV19 and J usage is TRBJ1-6; D is unresolved. The germline V gene encodes CDR1 LNHDA and CDR2 SQIVND (reference sequence). CDR3 length: 14 amino acids. V was shortened by 2 bases and J by 5 bases, with 7 bases between the two germline ends.

The V call is TRBV28, the J call TRBJ1-5; possibly TRBD1 for D (5 bases). Germline loops: CDR1 MDHEN, CDR2 SYDVKM. This CDR3 is built from 17 residues. The ends were cut back, 11 bases at V and 2 bases at J, with 25 bases in the middle. The CDR3 sequence is CASVYSGLFSGNQPQHF. The CDR3 nucleotides read TGTGCCTCCGTGTACTCAGGGCTCTTCTCGGGCAATCAGCCCCAGCATTTT.

V and J are TRBV29-1 and TRBJ1-1; 7 bases agree with TRBD1. The ends lost 5 bases at V and 0 bases at J; junction bases unmatched: 12. The germline V gene encodes CDR1 SQVTM and CDR2 ANQGSEA. The CDR3 runs to 16 residues. In DNA, the CDR3 is TGCAGCGTTTCGGAAGGAGGGGGCAGGATGAACACTGAAGCTTTCTTT. Translating it yields CSVSEGGGRMNTEAFF. The variable domain in full, with the rest retrieved from reference TRBV29-1 and TRBJ1-1, is SAVISQKPSRDICQRGTSLTIQCQVDSQVTMMFWYRQQPGQSLTLIATANQGSEATYESGFVIDKFPISRPNLTFSTLTVSNMSPEDSSIYLCSVSEGGGRMNTEAFFGQGTRLTVV.

The V and J genes are TRBV2 and TRBJ1-2; 7 positions agree with TRBD1. The CDR3 is made up of 18 amino acids. The ends lost 0 bases at V and 4 bases at J; junction bases unmatched: 14. CDR1 is SNHLY and CDR2 is FYNNEI in the germline V gene. CDR3 protein: CASSEALGTALLGYGYTF. CDR3 nucleotides: TGTGCCAGCAGTGAAGCGCTTGGGACAGCCCTATTGGGCTATGGCTACACCTTC.

The CDR3, as DNA: TGTGCCAGCAGCGTAGGGGAAGGGGGGCCAGGAGATACGCAGTATTTT. This translates into CASSVGEGGPGDTQYF. The chain carries TRBV9 and TRBJ2-3; the D gene could be TRBD1 or TRBD2 (6 bases each). Germline values: CDR1 SGDLS, CDR2 YYNGEE. The CDR3 loop spans 16 amino acids. Trimming removed 0 bases from V and 5 bases from J, with 16 bases in between.

V usage is TRBV30 and J usage is TRBJ2-5; TRBD2 matches at 12 bases. Per germline, CDR1 GTSNPN and CDR2 SVGIG (reference sequence). V shed 0 bases and J 5 bases; nucleotides not matched to a gene: 22. The CDR3 is made up of 21 amino acids. CDR3 region: CAWSVPIGLAGYQRLGETQYF. The CDR3 DNA is TGTGCCTGGAGTGTACCTATTGGACTAGCGGGGTATCAAAGGTTGGGGGAGACCCAGTACTTC.

The chain recombines TRBV11-2 with TRBJ2-5; 12 positions agree with TRBD1. Trimming at V came to 3 bases and at J to 5 bases, leaving 7 bases not matched to a gene. This CDR3 spans 16 amino acids. CDR1 is SGHAT and CDR2 is FQNNGV in the germline V gene. The CDR3 DNA reads as TGTGCCAGCAGCTTGGGACAGGGGGCGCGAGGCGAGACCCAGTACTTC. Translation gives CASSLGQGARGETQYF. Variable domain in full (rest from reference TRBV11-2 and TRBJ2-5): EAGVAQSPRYKIIEKRQSVAFWCNPISGHATLYWYQQILGQGPKLLIQFQNNGVVDDSQLPKDRFSAERLKGVDSTLKIQPAKLEDSAVYLCASSLGQGARGETQYFGPGTRLLVL.

The chain has TRBV4-3 and TRBJ2-3; D gene unclear. Trimming removed 1 base from V and 1 base from J, with 15 bases in between. The CDR3 is 17 amino acids. CDR1 and CDR2 (germline): LGHNA, YSLEER. The CDR3: CASSQANSLEGTDTQYF. In DNA, the CDR3 is TGCGCCAGCAGCCAAGCTAACTCCCTTGAGGGCACAGATACGCAGTATTTT.

The rearrangement uses TRBV5-6 and TRBJ2-3; 13 positions match TRBD2. The V gene's germline CDR1 is SGHDT and CDR2 YYEEEE. The CDR3 is made up of 18 amino acids. The V segment lost 1 base and the J segment 4 bases; nucleotides outside the gene matches: 9. CDR3 region: CASSLKGTSGTLADTQYF. The CDR3 DNA follows: TGTGCCAGCAGCTTGAAGGGGACTAGCGGGACCCTTGCAGATACGCAGTATTTT.

This chain joins TRBV25-1 and TRBJ2-5, with D perhaps assigned TRBD1 or TRBD2 (5 bases each). The CDR3 covers 15 residues. V was trimmed by 5 bases and J by 3 bases, leaving 16 bases between them. Germline values: CDR1 MGHDK, CDR2 SYGVNS. The DNA of the CDR3 is TGTGCCAGCAGTCTCAGAATGGGGGTGGAAGAGACCCAGTACTTC. It encodes CASSLRMGVEETQYF.

The chain recombines TRBV27 with TRBJ2-5, with D maybe TRBD2 (7 bases). The CDR3 spans 14 residues. V lost 11 bases, J lost 2 bases, and 18 bases lay in between. CDR1 is MNHEY and CDR2 is SMNVEV in the germline V gene (reference sequence). CDR3 sequence reads: CASRGGYRQETQYF. In DNA form, the CDR3 reads TGTGCCTCGAGGGGGGGATACCGTCAAGAGACCCAGTACTTC.

V is TRBV28 and J is TRBJ2-5; D perhaps matches TRBD2 (5 bases). Germline CDR1 and CDR2: MDHEN and SYDVKM. This CDR3 is 13 amino acids long. The V end lost 8 bases, the J end lost 6 bases, and 16 bases lay between the germline ends. CDR3 nucleotides: TGTGCCAGCGGAGAGGGTGCGGCGAAGACCCAGTACTTC. Its protein product is CASGEGAAKTQYF.